The next 32 T cell receptor beta chains were all read from a single sample in a study of response to subunit inactivated influenza vaccine. TCRdb ran MiXCR on the RT-PCR reads and lists one entry per CDR3 protein. The table lists 610,000 or so distinct CDR3 sequences, about 14% of them singletons. Sequencing was performed on PBMCs from blood, taken 11 to 12 days after vaccination. The origin of the receptors is a man over 45 who received an inactivated influenza vaccine.

This clonotype was picked up many times. The chain carries TRBV7-2 and TRBJ2-7, with a tentative D call TRBD1 (5 bases). Trimming left V 5 bases short and J 5 bases short, with 10 bases between. The CDR3 sequence is 12 residues long. Germline lookup yields CDR1 SGHTA and CDR2 FQGNSA. CDR3 in DNA: TGTGCCAGCAGCCCAGGGTCCAACGAGCAGTACTTC. Its translation: CASSPGSNEQYF.

This clonotype was observed a few times. This chain links TRBV12-3 or TRBV12-4 with TRBJ1-1, with a tentative D call TRBD1 (5 bases). This CDR3 spans 14 amino acids. The germline V and J ends were trimmed by 7 bases and 0 bases, with 12 bases remaining between them. DNA for the CDR3: TGTGCCAGCACTCCAGGGAGTATGAACACTGAAGCTTTCTTT. Encoded protein: CASTPGSMNTEAFF.

Here the CDR3 reads CASSFPTGIREQYF. The CDR3 nucleotides are TGTGCCAGCAGTTTTCCGACAGGGATCCGCGAGCAGTACTTC. The rearrangement links TRBV6-2 or TRBV6-3 to TRBJ2-7, with 7 bases identical to TRBD1. CDR3 length: 14 amino acids. Unmatched junction bases numbered 9, after V lost 4 bases and J lost 6 bases. Germline assignment: CDR1 MNHEY and CDR2 SVGEGT.

The V call is TRBV12-3 or TRBV12-4, the J call TRBJ2-1, with D tentatively TRBD2 (6 bases). CDR3 length: 16 residues. The V end was cut by 5 bases, the J end by 2 bases, with 16 bases between. The CDR3 region is CASSKIAENPYNEQFF. The CDR3, as DNA: TGTGCCAGCAGTAAAATAGCGGAAAACCCCTACAATGAGCAGTTCTTC.

CDR3 protein: CASSLGGQLAYEQYF. In nucleotides, the CDR3 is TGCGCCAGCAGCTTGGGGGGACAGCTAGCCTACGAGCAGTACTTC. The chain is built from TRBV5-1 and TRBJ2-7; 7 nucleotides align to TRBD1. This CDR3 has 15 amino acids. Germline assignment: CDR1 SGHRS and CDR2 YFSETQ. Unmatched junction bases numbered 5, after V lost 0 bases and J lost 2 bases.

The table lists this clonotype with a few counts. This chain uses TRBV5-1 with TRBJ2-6; perhaps TRBD2 as D (5 bases). V was pared by 4 bases and J by 1 base, with 18 bases between. This CDR3 region has 18 residues. Germline V gene data show CDR1 as SGHRS and CDR2 as YFSETQ. CDR3 bases: TGCGCCAGCAGCACGGGGATTGGTGGAGTTTCTGGGGCCAACGTCCTGACTTTC. Translating it yields CASSTGIGGVSGANVLTF.

This clonotype turned up a few times. This sequence joins TRBV29-1 and TRBJ1-4; D may be TRBD1 (6 bases). Germline V gene sequence: CDR1 SQVTM, CDR2 ANQGSEA. CDR3 length equals 16 residues. V was shortened by 0 bases and J by 5 bases, with 16 bases between the two germline ends. The CDR3 here is CSVEDQFGQPNEKLFF. The CDR3 DNA reads as TGCAGCGTTGAAGATCAATTCGGACAGCCGAATGAAAAACTGTTTTTT.

This clonotype was detected a few times. V is TRBV5-1 and J is TRBJ2-3, with D perhaps being TRBD1 or TRBD2 (5 bases each). CDR1 and CDR2 from the germline V gene are SGHRS and YFSETQ. The ends were cut back, 2 bases at V and 4 bases at J, with 17 bases in the middle. The CDR3 is 16 amino acids. The CDR3 DNA reads TGCGCCAGCAGCTTATACGGGGCAGGACGTTCAGATACGCAGTATTTT. It specifies CASSLYGAGRSDTQYF.

The V call is TRBV4-3, the J call TRBJ2-1, with D unclear. Germline V lookup: CDR1 LGHNA, CDR2 YSLEER. The CDR3 has 13 residues. Trimming removed 0 bases from V and 6 bases from J, with 6 bases in between. CDR3 in amino acids: CASSQDIRNEQFF. The CDR3 DNA sequence: TGCGCCAGCAGCCAAGATATTCGCAATGAGCAGTTCTTC.

The table lists this clonotype with a few counts. The CDR3 reads CASSQVGTGVYEQYF. CDR3 DNA: TGTGCCAGCAGCCAAGTTGGGACAGGGGTCTACGAGCAGTACTTC. The rearrangement uses TRBV3-1 and TRBJ2-7; 10 bases align to TRBD1. The CDR3 runs to 15 residues. Losses at the gene ends were 1 base for V and 3 bases for J; bases not matched to a gene: 3. Germline values: CDR1 LGHDT, CDR2 YNNKEL (reference sequence).

This clonotype occurred a few times. The chain couples TRBV12-3 or TRBV12-4 to TRBJ2-5; 7 nucleotides agree with TRBD2. Unmatched junction bases numbered 5, after V lost 6 bases and J lost 1 base. The CDR3 extends over 14 amino acids. CDR3: CASSPWGGQETQYF. The CDR3 nucleotides read TGTGCCAGCAGCCCCTGGGGGGGCCAAGAGACCCAGTACTTC.

The chain combines TRBV3-1 with TRBJ2-5; TRBD2 agrees at 9 bases. V shed 1 base, J shed 6 bases, and the junction held 6 bases outside the gene matches. Germline CDR1 LGHDT, CDR2 YNNKEL (reference sequence). The CDR3 sequence is 15 residues long. The CDR3 region has the DNA TGTGCCAGCAGCCAAGTGGGACTAGCCATGCAGACCCAGTACTTC. Protein product: CASSQVGLAMQTQYF.

This clonotype showed up just a few times. The J gene is TRBJ2-2, the V gene TRBV4-3; perhaps TRBD2 as D (5 bases). Germline CDR1 is LGHNA and CDR2 is YSLEER. Trimming removed 2 bases from V and 9 bases from J, with 13 bases in between. The CDR3 is made up of 14 amino acids. CDR3 sequence reads: CASSQIGDSRELFF. In DNA form, the CDR3 reads TGCGCCAGCAGCCAAATCGGGGATAGTCGGGAGCTGTTTTTT.

The chain combines TRBV24-1 with TRBJ2-1, with D possibly TRBD2 on 6 matching bases. Trimming pared 7 bases from V and 6 bases from J, leaving 15 bases between. This CDR3 spans 14 amino acids. The germline V gene has CDR1 KGHDR and CDR2 SFDVKD. DNA of the CDR3: TGTGCCACCAGCCGGAACCGGGGGACCAATGAGCAGTTCTTC. Amino acid sequence: CATSRNRGTNEQFF.

This clonotype was counted between two and nine times. The V and J genes are TRBV5-1 and TRBJ2-7, with D tentatively TRBD1 (6 bases). V lost 0 bases and J 0 bases, leaving 10 bases between the germline ends. From germline, CDR1 is SGHRS and CDR2 YFSETQ. The CDR3 contains 15 residues. The CDR3 sequence: CASSLGTDSSYEQYF. The CDR3 DNA reads TGCGCCAGCAGCTTGGGAACGGACAGCTCCTACGAGCAGTACTTC.

The chain uses TRBV2 and TRBJ1-3; 7 nucleotides line up with TRBD1. CDR1 SNHLY and CDR2 FYNNEI come from the germline V gene. Trimming cost V 5 bases and J 3 bases; bases outside gene matches: 7. The CDR3 consists of 15 residues. The CDR3, as DNA: TGTGCCAGCAGTCGATCAGGGGGAGGTGGAAACACCATATATTTT. It yields the protein CASSRSGGGGNTIYF.

This clonotype was detected many times. The gene calls are TRBV28 and TRBJ2-3, with 8 bases fitting TRBD2. V was clipped by 2 bases and J by 3 bases; unmatched bases: 4. In germline, CDR1 is MDHEN, CDR2 SYDVKM. The CDR3 runs to 15 residues. CDR3 sequence reads: CASSLTRGGTDTQYF. The DNA of the CDR3 is TGTGCCAGCAGTTTAACACGGGGGGGAACAGATACGCAGTATTTT.

This chain joins TRBV7-2 and TRBJ2-4, with D possibly TRBD2 on 6 matching bases. Trimming removed 4 bases at V and 2 bases at J, with 12 bases between. This CDR3 is built from 15 residues. Germline values: CDR1 SGHTA, CDR2 FQGNSA. In DNA form, the CDR3 reads TGTGCCAGCAGCTCCCTGACTAGACCCAAAAACATTCAGTACTTC. This codes for CASSSLTRPKNIQYF.

This clonotype showed up just a few times. The chain carries TRBV30 and TRBJ2-7, with a tentative D call TRBD2 (5 bases). Germline loops: CDR1 GTSNPN, CDR2 SVGIG (reference sequence). The V gene lost 5 bases and the J gene lost 0 bases, with 11 bases spanning the gap. The CDR3 runs to 13 residues. CDR3 sequence: CAWGLGSSYEQYF. The DNA of the CDR3 is TGTGCCTGGGGACTGGGAAGCTCCTACGAGCAGTACTTC. The full variable domain, in which reference TRBV30 and TRBJ2-7 provide the parts outside the CDR3, is SQTIHQWPATLVQPVGSPLSLECTVEGTSNPNLYWYRQAAGRGLQLLFYSVGIGQISSEVPQNLSASRPQDRQFILSSKKLLLSDSGFYLCAWGLGSSYEQYFGPGTRLTVT.

This clonotype came up a few times. J is TRBJ1-2 and V is TRBV12-3 or TRBV12-4; D is uncertain. Between the trimmed V and J ends, which lost 3 bases and 8 bases, there was a span of 10 bases. There are 12 residues in the CDR3. CDR3 residues: CASSFRARGYTF. The CDR3 nucleotides are TGTGCCAGCAGTTTTAGGGCGCGCGGCTACACCTTC.

V gene TRBV20-1 combines with J gene TRBJ2-5; D may be TRBD1 (5 bases). The CDR3 consists of 12 residues. Trimming removed 6 bases at V and 2 bases at J, with 10 bases between. CDR1 and CDR2 from the germline V gene are DFQATT and SNEGSKA (reference sequence). CDR3 sequence (DNA): TGCAGTGCACGGACAACACAAGAGACCCAGTACTTC. Translated, it gives CSARTTQETQYF.

The rearrangement links TRBV20-1 to TRBJ2-1; TRBD2 agrees at 7 bases. The ends lost 4 bases at V and 8 bases at J; junction bases unmatched: 8. The CDR3 extends over 13 amino acids. From germline, CDR1 is DFQATT and CDR2 SNEGSKA (reference sequence). The CDR3, as DNA: TGCAGTGCTATAGAGGGAGGGGTCGATGAGCAGTTCTTC. Its protein is CSAIEGGVDEQFF.

This clonotype was observed at least ten times. The chain is built from TRBV29-1 and TRBJ2-7; TRBD2 is a possible D gene (5 bases). Germline values: CDR1 SQVTM, CDR2 ANQGSEA. Between the trimmed V and J ends, which lost 5 bases and 2 bases, there was a span of 16 bases. The CDR3 consists of 14 residues. CDR3 in amino acids: CSVITDGKTYEQYF. The CDR3, as DNA: TGCAGCGTTATCACTGACGGGAAAACCTACGAGCAGTACTTC.

This chain uses TRBV7-2 with TRBJ2-1; 12 positions agree with TRBD2. This CDR3 is 14 amino acids long. The trim removed 7 bases at V and 3 bases at J, leaving 1 base unmatched. Germline CDR1 SGHTA, CDR2 FQGNSA. The CDR3 protein is CASTSGGGYNEQFF. The CDR3 DNA reads TGTGCCAGCACTAGCGGGGGGGGCTACAATGAGCAGTTCTTC.

This clonotype was found many times. The rearrangement links TRBV5-1 to TRBJ2-2; D uncertain. This CDR3 is 13 amino acids long. CDR1 is SGHRS and CDR2 is YFSETQ in the germline V gene. Trimming cost V 0 bases and J 5 bases, with 5 bases left between them. CDR3 in DNA: TGCGCCAGCAGCTTGGGGTGGACCGGGGAGCTGTTTTTT. This gives the protein CASSLGWTGELFF. Full variable domain (remainder filled in from reference TRBV5-1 and TRBJ2-2): KAGVTQTPRYLIKTRGQQVTLSCSPISGHRSVSWYQQTPGQGLQFLFEYFSETQRNKGNFPGRFSGRQFSNSRSEMNVSTLELGDSALYLCASSLGWTGELFFGEGSRLTVL.

The gene calls are TRBV7-9 and TRBJ2-7; the D gene is possibly TRBD2 (5 bases). CDR1 SEHNR and CDR2 FQNEAQ come from the germline V gene (reference sequence). The CDR3 is made up of 14 amino acids. V lost 5 bases to trimming and J lost 3 bases, with 14 bases between them. The CDR3 loop reads CASSTPMDFYEQYF. CDR3 DNA: TGTGCCAGCAGCACGCCCATGGACTTCTACGAGCAGTACTTC.

For this clonotype: This may be a read error, as it is one base from a much larger clone. This chain connects TRBV7-8 to TRBJ2-7; TRBD1 might be the D (5 bases). The CDR3 is made up of 13 amino acids. Germline-derived CDR1 and CDR2 are SGHVS and FQNEAQ. In DNA, the CDR3 is TGTGACAGCAGCTTAGCTAGGGGCTACGAGCAGTACTTC. Protein product: CDSSLARGYEQYF.

The V call is TRBV5-1, the J call TRBJ2-1; D tentatively fits TRBD1 or TRBD2 (6 bases each). The CDR3 has 16 residues. The germline V gene has CDR1 SGHRS and CDR2 YFSETQ. V lost 4 bases to trimming and J lost 4 bases, with 18 bases between them. This CDR3 is CASSPGPGGPYNEQFF. CDR3 nucleotides: TGCGCCAGCAGCCCTGGTCCCGGGGGCCCTTACAATGAGCAGTTCTTC. Based on the CDR3 plus reference TRBV5-1 and TRBJ2-1, the full variable domain is KAGVTQTPRYLIKTRGQQVTLSCSPISGHRSVSWYQQTPGQGLQFLFEYFSETQRNKGNFPGRFSGRQFSNSRSEMNVSTLELGDSALYLCASSPGPGGPYNEQFFGPGTRLTVL.

The J gene is TRBJ2-5, the V gene TRBV20-1; 11 bases line up with TRBD1. J was trimmed by 2 bases and V by 5 bases; bases with no gene match: 4. The CDR3 loop spans 14 amino acids. CDR1 and CDR2 from the germline V gene are DFQATT and SNEGSKA (reference sequence). The DNA for the CDR3 is TGCAGTGCTCCGGGACAGGGGGTTCAAGAGACCCAGTACTTC. Translated: CSAPGQGVQETQYF.

J is TRBJ2-5 and V is TRBV20-1; the match to TRBD2 covers 12 bases. Germline assignment: CDR1 DFQATT and CDR2 SNEGSKA (reference sequence). With 0 bases clipped from V and 1 base from J, the junction kept 9 bases outside the gene matches. CDR3 length: 18 residues. The CDR3 spells CSARDPRLAGVVQETQYF. CDR3 bases: TGCAGTGCTAGAGATCCCCGACTAGCGGGGGTGGTCCAAGAGACCCAGTACTTC.

This clonotype was picked up a small number of times. This chain's CDR3 is CASSPIQTGEKGNEKLFF. The CDR3 DNA is TGTGCCAGCAGCCCCATCCAGACAGGGGAAAAGGGTAATGAAAAACTGTTTTTT. The chain is built from TRBV4-2 and TRBJ1-4, with 8 bases identical to TRBD1. In germline, CDR1 is LGHNA, CDR2 YNFKEQ. V lost 4 bases, J lost 4 bases, and 14 bases stayed unmatched. The CDR3 runs to 18 residues.

This clonotype was counted ten times or more. This rearrangement joins TRBV5-5 to TRBJ1-1; 9 bases map to TRBD1. The CDR3 spans 17 residues. The J segment lost 1 base and the V segment lost 4 bases, leaving 11 bases of the junction unmatched. The germline CDR1 and CDR2 sequences are SGHKS and YYEKEE (reference sequence). For the CDR3, the DNA is TGTGCCAGCAGCGGTGGACAGGGGAGAGCGGGGAACACTGAAGCTTTCTTT. Encoded protein: CASSGGQGRAGNTEAFF.